This paragraph reports one TCR beta chain. This clonotype was detected only a few times. Its target antigen remains unknown. No clone much larger than this one lies a single base away; base qualities are absent. The data are from a study of identical twins (dated by TCRdb to between 2015 and 2016). For context, the study as a whole: To test whether fetal clonotypes persist, this study deep-sequenced TCR alpha and beta repertoires from monozygotic twins, from unrelated adults of various ages, and from cord blood. To rule out contamination, replicate twin experiments were performed at different times with different library preparation protocols.

To prepare the library, 5' RACE was applied. TCRdb shows the sequencer as Illumina HiSeq 2000. Template switching introduced a universal primer binding site; the final cDNA contained a unique molecular identifier, enabling accurate counting of TCR cDNA molecules. Specific primers in the conserved constant-segment region were used to synthesize first-strand cDNA for the TCR alpha and beta chains. To control for contamination, each cDNA library was double barcoded with a SMART-Mk sample barcode plus Illumina barcodes. TruSeq adapter sequences along with Illumina sample barcodes were introduced in two successive PCR steps. TCR alpha and beta cDNA libraries were sequenced on the Illumina HiSeq platform with custom primers. Per the source publication's procedure: MiGEC was used to process raw reads and extract unique molecular identifiers, and MiXCR was used to find CDR3 positions. For each individual, recombination models were inferred using an EM algorithm with the repgenHMM and IGoR tools. Shared clonotypes were analyzed with the tcR package in R, and sharing was normalized by the product of cloneset sizes. Out-of-frame nonproductive sequences were analyzed to study raw recombination free of thymic and clonal selection effects. Starting from the raw public reads, TCRdb applied fastp trimming at Q25, assembled clones with MiXCR and retained in-frame beta chains. Rows merge per CDR3 protein into single entries with the most common DNA and genes. What appears here as the V and J calls and clone size reflects TCRdb's work, not the paper's. In all, the sample holds roughly 1,500,000 distinct CDR3 sequences, and about 32% of those were seen once. The ten largest clones capture over 0.25% of the sample.

On the study overall, not on this receptor specifically: Because the same donors could not be followed over many years, conclusions were based on cross-sectional statistical analysis. In monozygotic twins, out-of-frame TCR alpha sharing was systematically underestimated by recombination models, although the models agreed with sharing between unrelated individuals. Invariant T cells such as MAIT and iNKT could partly confound zero-insertion analyses, although diverse VJ usage argued against such confounding for most clonotypes. Fewer insertions were carried by abundant cord blood beta clonotypes, a similar but weaker trend appeared in young adult naive repertoires, and no such trend appeared in memory repertoires. Out-of-frame TCR alpha sequences shared between twins showed an excess of low generation-probability sequences compared with coincidental sharing between unrelated individuals. Excess twin sharing in beta out-of-frame sequences was weaker because fewer shared sequences lowered the signal-to-noise ratio.

All donors were healthy Caucasians. At the junction V is shortened by 0 bases and J by 8 bases, with 19 bases in between. From the cysteine up to the phenylalanine, the CDR3 has a length of 16 residues. CDR3 DNA only is kept here, 48 bases in frame from base 1. In the germline V gene, CDR1 corresponds to LGHNA and CDR2 to YNFKEQ. This chain joins TRBV4-2 to TRBJ1-2, with no D gene named confidently. This clonotype was obtained from a newborn girl in good health. The sequenced sample consisted of cord blood. The DNA sequence is TGTGCCAGCAGCCAAGATTCTCGGACTGCTCTTAGGGGCTACACCTTC. The encoded protein is CASSQDSRTALRGYTF.